Presented here are 5 T cell receptor beta chains from one specimen sequenced in a study of OX40 agonist ivuxolimab in advanced cancers. Using immunoSEQ multiplex PCR, the repertoire was profiled, and TCRdb retains in-frame clones only, with some absent. The sample lists about 50,000 clones; 80% to 90% were seen once. The source material was CD4+ or CD8+ T cells sorted from blood, sampled in a trial of the OX40 agonist ivuxolimab. The receptors were gathered from an adult with an advanced solid tumor such as melanoma, head and neck, liver or kidney cancer.

The chain's CDR3 is CASSLTTGRLFF. The CDR3 nucleotides are TGTGCCAGTAGTCTAACCACCGGGAGACTGTTTTTT. This chain uses TRBV19 with TRBJ1-4, with D uncertain. V lost 5 bases and J 13 bases, leaving 14 bases between the germline ends. The CDR3 extends over 12 amino acids. From germline, CDR1 is LNHDA and CDR2 SQIVND (reference sequence).

J is TRBJ1-3 and V is TRBV9; the D gene is possibly TRBD1 (5 bases). This CDR3 has 15 residues. Deletions cut 0 bases from V and 0 bases from J, with 7 bases between. Germline V gene sequence: CDR1 SGDLS, CDR2 YYNGEE. The CDR3 is CASSVGGASGNTIYF. The CDR3 DNA follows: TGTGCCAGCAGCGTAGGGGGCGCCTCTGGAAACACCATATATTTT.

DNA for the CDR3: TGCGCCAGCAGCTCTAAGGTACTAGCGGGAGTGTCTAATGAGCAGTTCTTC. Translated, it gives CASSSKVLAGVSNEQFF. The chain combines TRBV5-1 with TRBJ2-1, with 11 bases fitting TRBD2. The trim removed 3 bases at V and 7 bases at J, leaving 12 bases unmatched. The CDR3 is 17 residues long. CDR1 is SGHRS, CDR2 YFSETQ, per germline.

This clone has a handful of counts. The V call is TRBV7-9, the J call TRBJ2-5; TRBD2 agrees at 8 bases. This CDR3 comprises 16 residues. Germline loops: CDR1 SEHNR, CDR2 FQNEAQ (reference sequence). V was pared by 5 bases and J by 2 bases, with 10 bases of the junction left unmatched. The DNA for the CDR3 is TGTGCCAGCAGCCCCCTCCCGGGGGGGTCACAAGAGACCCAGTACTTC. This sequence encodes CASSPLPGGSQETQYF.

The chain joins TRBV6-1 to TRBJ1-5; D not certain. Germline V gene lookup returns CDR1 MNHNS and CDR2 SASEGT. This CDR3 region has 15 residues. V was shortened by 2 bases and J by 6 bases, with 14 bases between the two germline ends. CDR3 in amino acids: CASSERWKEVQPQHF. CDR3 coding DNA: TGTGCCAGCAGTGAAAGGTGGAAAGAGGTTCAGCCCCAGCATTTT.